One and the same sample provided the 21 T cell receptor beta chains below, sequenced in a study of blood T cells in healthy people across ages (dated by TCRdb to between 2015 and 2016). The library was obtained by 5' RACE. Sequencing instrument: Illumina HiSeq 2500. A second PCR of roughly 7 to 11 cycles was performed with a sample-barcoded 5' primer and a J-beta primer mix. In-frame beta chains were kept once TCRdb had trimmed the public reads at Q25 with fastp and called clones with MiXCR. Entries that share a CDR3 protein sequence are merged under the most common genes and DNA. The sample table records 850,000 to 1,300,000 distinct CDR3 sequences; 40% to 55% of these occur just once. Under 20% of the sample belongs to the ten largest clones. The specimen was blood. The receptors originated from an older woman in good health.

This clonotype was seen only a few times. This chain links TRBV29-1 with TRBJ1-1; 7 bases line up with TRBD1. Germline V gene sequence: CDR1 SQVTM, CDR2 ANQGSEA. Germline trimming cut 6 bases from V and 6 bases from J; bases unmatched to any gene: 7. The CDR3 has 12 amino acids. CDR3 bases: TGCAGCGTCCAGACAGGGAGGGCTGAAGCTTTCTTT. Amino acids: CSVQTGRAEAFF.

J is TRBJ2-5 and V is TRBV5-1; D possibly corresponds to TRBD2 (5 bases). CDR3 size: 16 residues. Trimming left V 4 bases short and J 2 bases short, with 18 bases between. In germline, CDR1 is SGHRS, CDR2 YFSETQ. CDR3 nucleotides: TGCGCCAGCAGCGTGGGGATGGGGAGTGGTCAAGAGACCCAGTACTTC. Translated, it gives CASSVGMGSGQETQYF.

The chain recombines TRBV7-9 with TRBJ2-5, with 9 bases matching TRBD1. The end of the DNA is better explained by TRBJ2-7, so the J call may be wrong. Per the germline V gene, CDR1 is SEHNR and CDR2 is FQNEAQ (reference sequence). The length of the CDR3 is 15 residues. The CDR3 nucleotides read TGTGCCAGCAGTACCGGGACAGGGACTGCCTACGAGCAGTACTTC. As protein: CASSTGTGTAYEQYF.

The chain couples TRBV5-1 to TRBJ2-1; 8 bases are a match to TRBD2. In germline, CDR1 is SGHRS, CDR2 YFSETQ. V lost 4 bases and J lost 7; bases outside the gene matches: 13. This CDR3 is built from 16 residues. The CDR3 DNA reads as TGCGCCAGCAGCCTGCGGGATAGCGGGACCAGAAATGAGCAGTTCTTC. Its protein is CASSLRDSGTRNEQFF.

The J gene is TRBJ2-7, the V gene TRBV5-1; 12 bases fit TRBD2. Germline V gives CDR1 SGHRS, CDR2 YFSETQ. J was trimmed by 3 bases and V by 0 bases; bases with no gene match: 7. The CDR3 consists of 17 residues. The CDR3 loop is CASSLDRTSGNDYEQYF. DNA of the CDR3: TGCGCCAGCAGCTTGGATCGGACTAGCGGGAATGACTACGAGCAGTACTTC.

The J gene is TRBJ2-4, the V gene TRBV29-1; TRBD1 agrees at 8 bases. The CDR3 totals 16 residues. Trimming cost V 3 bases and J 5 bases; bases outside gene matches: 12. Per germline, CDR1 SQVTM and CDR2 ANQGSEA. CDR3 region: CSVEDRDARSQNIQYF. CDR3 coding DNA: TGCAGCGTTGAGGACAGGGACGCTCGTAGCCAAAACATTCAGTACTTC.

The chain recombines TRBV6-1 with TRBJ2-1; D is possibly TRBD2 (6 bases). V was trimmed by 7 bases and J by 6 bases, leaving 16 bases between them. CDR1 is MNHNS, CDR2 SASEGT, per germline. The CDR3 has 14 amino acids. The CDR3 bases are TGTGCCAGCATCAGGGAGGCGGTAGGCAATGAGCAGTTCTTC. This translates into CASIREAVGNEQFF.

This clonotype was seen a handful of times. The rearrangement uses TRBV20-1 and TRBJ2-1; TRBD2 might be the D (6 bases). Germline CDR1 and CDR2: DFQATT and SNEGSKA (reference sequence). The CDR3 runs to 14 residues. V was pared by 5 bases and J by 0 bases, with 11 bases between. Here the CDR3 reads CSARGDFSYNEQFF. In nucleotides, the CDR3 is TGCAGTGCTCGCGGGGACTTCTCCTACAATGAGCAGTTCTTC.

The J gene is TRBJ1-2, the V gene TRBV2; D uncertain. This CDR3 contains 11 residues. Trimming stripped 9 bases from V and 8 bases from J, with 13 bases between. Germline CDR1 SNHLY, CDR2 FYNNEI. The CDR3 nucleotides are TGTGCCAGAAAGGGCAGATTCGGCTACACCTTC. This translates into CARKGRFGYTF.

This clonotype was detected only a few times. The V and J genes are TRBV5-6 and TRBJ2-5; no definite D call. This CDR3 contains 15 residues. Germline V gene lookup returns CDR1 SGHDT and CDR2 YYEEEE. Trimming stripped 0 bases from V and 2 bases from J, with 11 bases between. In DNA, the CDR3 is TGTGCCAGCAGCTTGGGACGACATAAACAAGAGACCCAGTACTTC. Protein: CASSLGRHKQETQYF.

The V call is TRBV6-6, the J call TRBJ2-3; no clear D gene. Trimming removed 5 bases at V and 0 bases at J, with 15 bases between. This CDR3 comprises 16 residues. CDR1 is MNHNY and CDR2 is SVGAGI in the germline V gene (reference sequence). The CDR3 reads CASSRSTLQSTDTQYF. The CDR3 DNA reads TGTGCCAGCAGTCGATCGACACTACAGAGCACAGATACGCAGTATTTT.

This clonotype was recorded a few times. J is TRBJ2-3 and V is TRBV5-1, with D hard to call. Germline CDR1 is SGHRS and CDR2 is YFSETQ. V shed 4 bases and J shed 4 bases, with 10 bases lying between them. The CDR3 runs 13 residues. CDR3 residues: CASSPQFADTQYF. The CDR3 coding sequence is TGCGCCAGCAGCCCCCAATTCGCAGATACGCAGTATTTT.

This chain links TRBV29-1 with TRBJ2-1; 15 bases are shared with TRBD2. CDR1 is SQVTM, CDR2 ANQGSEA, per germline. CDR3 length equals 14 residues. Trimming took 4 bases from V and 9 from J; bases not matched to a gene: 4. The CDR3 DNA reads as TGCAGCGTTGCGGGACTAGCGGGAGGTGGTGAGCAGTTCTTC. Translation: CSVAGLAGGGEQFF.

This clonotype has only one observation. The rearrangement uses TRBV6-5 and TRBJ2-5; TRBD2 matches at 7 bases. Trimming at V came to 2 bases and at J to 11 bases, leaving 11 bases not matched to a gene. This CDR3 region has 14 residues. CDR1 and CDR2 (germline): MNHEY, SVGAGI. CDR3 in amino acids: CASSYGGSTNEQYF. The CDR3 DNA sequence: TGTGCCAGCAGTTACGGCGGGAGTACCAATGAGCAGTACTTC.

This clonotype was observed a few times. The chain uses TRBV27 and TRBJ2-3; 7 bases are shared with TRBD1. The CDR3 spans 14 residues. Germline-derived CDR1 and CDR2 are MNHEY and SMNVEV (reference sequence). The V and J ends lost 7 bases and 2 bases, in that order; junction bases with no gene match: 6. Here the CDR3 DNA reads TGTGCCAGCACCCGACAGGGAATCACAGATACGCAGTATTTT. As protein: CASTRQGITDTQYF.

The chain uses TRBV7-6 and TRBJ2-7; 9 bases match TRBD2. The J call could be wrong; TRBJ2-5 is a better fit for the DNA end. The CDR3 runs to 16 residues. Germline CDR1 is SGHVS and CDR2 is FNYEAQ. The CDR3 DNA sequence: TGTGCCAGCAGCTTAGTGGGTAGCGGGAGCAGAGAGACCCAGTACTTC. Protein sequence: CASSLVGSGSRETQYF.

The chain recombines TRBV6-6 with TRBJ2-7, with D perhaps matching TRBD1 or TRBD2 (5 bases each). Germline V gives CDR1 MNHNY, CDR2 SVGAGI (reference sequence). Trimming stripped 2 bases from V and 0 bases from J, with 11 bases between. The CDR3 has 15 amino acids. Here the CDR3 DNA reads TGTGCCAGCAGTTACGGGGGACGAAGCTCCTACGAGCAGTACTTC. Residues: CASSYGGRSSYEQYF.

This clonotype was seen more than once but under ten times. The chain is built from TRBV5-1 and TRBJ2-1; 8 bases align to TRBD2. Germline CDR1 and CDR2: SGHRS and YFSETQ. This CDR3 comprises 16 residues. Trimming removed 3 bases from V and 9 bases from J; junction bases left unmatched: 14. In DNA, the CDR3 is TGCGCCAGCAGCTCCACTCCTGATAGCGGGAAGGGTGAGCAGTTCTTC. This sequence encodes CASSSTPDSGKGEQFF. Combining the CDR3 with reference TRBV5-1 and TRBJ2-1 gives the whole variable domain KAGVTQTPRYLIKTRGQQVTLSCSPISGHRSVSWYQQTPGQGLQFLFEYFSETQRNKGNFPGRFSGRQFSNSRSEMNVSTLELGDSALYLCASSSTPDSGKGEQFFGPGTRLTVL.

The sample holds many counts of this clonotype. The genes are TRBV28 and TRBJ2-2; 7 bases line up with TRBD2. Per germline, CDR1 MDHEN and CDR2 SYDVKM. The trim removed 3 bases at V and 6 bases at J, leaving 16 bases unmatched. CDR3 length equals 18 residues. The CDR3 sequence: CASSLGPLAGVLSGELFF. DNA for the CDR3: TGTGCCAGCAGTTTGGGGCCCCTCGCGGGAGTACTCTCCGGGGAGCTGTTTTTT. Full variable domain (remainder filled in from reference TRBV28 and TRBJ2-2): DVKVTQSSRYLVKRTGEKVFLECVQDMDHENMFWYRQDPGLGLRLIYFSYDVKMKEKGDIPEGYSVSREKKERFSLILESASTNQTSMYLCASSLGPLAGVLSGELFFGEGSRLTVL.

CDR3 DNA sequence: TGCAGCGTTGTTGCGACCTACGAGCAGTACTTC. Amino acid sequence: CSVVATYEQYF. This chain joins TRBV29-1 and TRBJ2-7; D gene uncertain. Germline V gives CDR1 SQVTM, CDR2 ANQGSEA. Deletions cut 4 bases from V and 2 bases from J, with 6 bases between. The CDR3 length is 11 residues.

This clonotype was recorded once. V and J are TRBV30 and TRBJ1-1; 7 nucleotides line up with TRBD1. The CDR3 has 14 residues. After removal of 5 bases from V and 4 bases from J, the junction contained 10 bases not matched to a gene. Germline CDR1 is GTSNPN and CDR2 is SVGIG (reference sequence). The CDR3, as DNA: TGTGCCTGGGACGAGGGACAGTTGACCACTGAAGCTTTCTTT. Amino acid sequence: CAWDEGQLTTEAFF. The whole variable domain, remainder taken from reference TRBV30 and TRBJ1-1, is SQTIHQWPATLVQPVGSPLSLECTVEGTSNPNLYWYRQAAGRGLQLLFYSVGIGQISSEVPQNLSASRPQDRQFILSSKKLLLSDSGFYLCAWDEGQLTTEAFFGQGTRLTVV.